The entry below describes one TCR beta chain. Germline trimming cut 4 bases from V and 0 bases from J; bases unmatched to any gene: 3. This CDR3 is 15 amino acids long. Germline CDR1 is LNHDA and CDR2 is SQIVND (reference sequence). This record comes from a study of blood T cell repertoires in COVID-19. The overall study: The samples span acute and convalescent COVID-19 from the United States, Italy and Spain.

Original processing notes: For nucleated cells, counts were estimated from reference gene primer amplification. The table came from immunoSEQ multiplex PCR; TCRdb's copy has only in-frame clones and leaves some out. That table supplies the V and J calls and clone size; D and trimming were determined from the DNA. The profile shows roughly 180,000 clones, 70% to 90% of them singletons. The V and J genes are TRBV19 and TRBJ1-3; TRBD1 aligns across 7 bases. This sequence originates from a man aged 55 to 69 who had recovered from COVID-19. The sample taken for sequencing was peripheral blood. The CDR3 is CASSRDSISGNTIYF. DNA for the CDR3: TGTGCCAGTAGTAGGGACAGCATCTCTGGAAACACCATATATTTT.